The 21 T cell receptor beta chains in this list originate from one sample, sequenced in a study of beta chain features in type 1 diabetes. Study-wide findings and caveats: TCRB CDR3 length was moderately but significantly reduced in all four CD4+ subsets of Type 1 diabetes patients.

The investigators reverse transcribed all of the isolated RNA, so they sequenced expressed TCRB transcripts. Sequencing used immunoSEQ multiplex PCR; TCRdb keeps in-frame clones, though not all of them. The sample has hundreds of thousands of clones; around 9.9% are singletons. For these receptors, no antigen is known. Sequencing was done on a sample of naive CD4+ T cells from blood. These receptors all come from a man in his thirties or forties with type 1 diabetes.

Only one count was recorded for this clone. The CDR3 loop reads CASLNRGTLQETQYF. The CDR3 DNA reads TGTGCCAGCCTAAACAGGGGCACCCTCCAAGAGACCCAGTACTTC. The chain links TRBV28 to TRBJ2-5, with TRBD1 matching 7 bases. Trimming removed 8 bases from V and 1 base from J; junction bases left unmatched: 10. The CDR3 runs to 15 residues. Germline V gene lookup returns CDR1 MDHEN and CDR2 SYDVKM.

The sample holds a few counts of this clone. The chain carries TRBV5-1 and TRBJ2-1; TRBD2 matches 9 bases. Germline-derived CDR1 and CDR2 are SGHRS and YFSETQ. This CDR3 contains 15 residues. After removal of 0 bases from V and 4 bases from J, the junction contained 2 bases not matched to a gene. The CDR3 region has the DNA TGCGCCAGCAGCTTGGTAGCGGGGGAGTACAATGAGCAGTTCTTC. This gives the protein CASSLVAGEYNEQFF.

V is TRBV7-9 and J is TRBJ2-5; TRBD1 agrees at 9 bases. The CDR3 totals 13 residues. Germline V gene data show CDR1 as SEHNR and CDR2 as FQNEAQ (reference sequence). With 11 bases clipped from V and 4 bases from J, the junction kept 8 bases outside the gene matches. The CDR3 here is CAVQGAGGETQYF. CDR3 DNA sequence: TGTGCCGTACAGGGGGCTGGTGGAGAGACCCAGTACTTC.

The chain is built from TRBV5-6 and TRBJ2-5; weak D call: TRBD1 (5 bases). Germline V gene sequence: CDR1 SGHDT, CDR2 YYEEEE. The ends were cut back, 0 bases at V and 5 bases at J, with 11 bases in the middle. CDR3 length equals 14 residues. CDR3 protein: CASSLVTRVETQYF. In DNA, the CDR3 is TGTGCCAGCAGCTTGGTCACCAGGGTGGAGACCCAGTACTTC.

In its sample, this clone was seen a few times. The chain is built from TRBV7-9 and TRBJ2-7, with D unresolved. The CDR3 has 14 amino acids. Trimming took off 2 bases at V and 0 bases at J, with 8 bases between the two ends. Germline V gives CDR1 SEHNR, CDR2 FQNEAQ (reference sequence). Here the CDR3 DNA reads TGTGCCAGCAGCTTACTCCCTAGCTCCTACGAGCAGTACTTC. The encoded protein is CASSLLPSSYEQYF.

The CDR3 loop is CASSLDQGLGQQPQHF. CDR3 nucleotides: TGTGCCAGCAGCTTAGATCAGGGTCTGGGTCAGCAGCCCCAGCATTTT. The rearrangement links TRBV7-8 to TRBJ1-5, with D perhaps matching TRBD1 (5 bases). Germline V lookup: CDR1 SGHVS, CDR2 FQNEAQ. This CDR3 is built from 16 residues. V dropped 1 base and J dropped 7 bases, with 17 bases sitting between them.

The rearrangement joins TRBV7-3 to TRBJ2-5, with D maybe TRBD1 (6 bases). The CDR3 extends over 13 amino acids. The V gene lost 5 bases and the J gene lost 2 bases, with 9 bases spanning the gap. In germline, CDR1 is SGHTA, CDR2 FQGTGA. The CDR3 is CASSVDRQETQYF. The CDR3 DNA is TGTGCCAGCAGCGTCGACAGGCAAGAGACCCAGTACTTC.

The chain uses TRBV25-1 and TRBJ2-7, with TRBD1 matching 9 bases. Per the germline V gene, CDR1 is MGHDK and CDR2 is SYGVNS. The CDR3 length is 14 residues. V trimming: 4 bases; J trimming: 5 bases; junction bases outside the gene matches: 6. The DNA for the CDR3 is TGTGCCAGCAGTGTGGGACAGGGATCTCACGAGCAGTACTTC. Protein product: CASSVGQGSHEQYF.

This clone has only a few counts. The chain is built from TRBV5-1 and TRBJ2-5; possible D gene TRBD2, 6 bases. This CDR3 has 15 residues. The V end was cut by 0 bases, the J end by 10 bases, with 19 bases between. From germline, CDR1 is SGHRS and CDR2 YFSETQ. The CDR3 DNA reads TGCGCCAGCAGCTTGGATGCGGGATCAAGAGATGGCCAGTACTTC. Encoded protein: CASSLDAGSRDGQYF.

This clone came up a few times. The rearrangement uses TRBV29-1 and TRBJ2-7; no clear D gene. The V gene lost 7 bases and the J gene lost 0 bases, with 13 bases spanning the gap. Per germline, CDR1 SQVTM and CDR2 ANQGSEA. The CDR3 contains 13 residues. CDR3: CSAGPGVSYEQYF. Here the CDR3 DNA reads TGCAGCGCCGGCCCCGGAGTCTCCTACGAGCAGTACTTC.

This chain uses TRBV2 with TRBJ2-7, with 7 bases identical to TRBD2. The CDR3 consists of 11 residues. Germline CDR1 reads SNHLY; CDR2 reads FYNNEI. V dropped 4 bases and J dropped 7; count of bases not matched to a gene: 1. CDR3: CASSAGGEQYF. CDR3 in DNA: TGTGCCAGCAGTGCGGGGGGTGAGCAGTACTTC.

On this clone itself: The same CDR3 also results from other DNA sequences found in this sample. The chain uses TRBV5-6 and TRBJ2-3; D uncertain. From germline, CDR1 is SGHDT and CDR2 YYEEEE. V dropped 4 bases and J dropped 1 base, with 4 bases sitting between them. The CDR3 extends over 12 amino acids. The DNA for the CDR3 is TGTGCCAGCAGCCCGGGCACAGATACGCAGTATTTT. This codes for CASSPGTDTQYF.

This clone was recorded a few times. CDR3 protein: CSVSRDRSYGYTF. CDR3 nucleotide sequence: TGCAGCGTCAGTCGGGACAGGAGCTATGGCTACACCTTC. This chain uses TRBV29-1 with TRBJ1-2, with 8 bases identical to TRBD1. The length of the CDR3 is 13 residues. From germline, CDR1 is SQVTM and CDR2 ANQGSEA. The J segment lost 4 bases and the V segment lost 6 bases, leaving 7 bases of the junction unmatched.

The J gene is TRBJ1-1, the V gene TRBV7-2; no definite D call. Germline V CDR1 and CDR2: SGHTA, FQGNSA. V lost 5 bases, J lost 5 bases, and 18 bases lay in between. The CDR3 runs 15 residues. The DNA of the CDR3 is TGTGCCAGCAGCCTCCGCCGGAGTCGAGAAACTGAAGCTTTCTTT. This codes for CASSLRRSRETEAFF.

This clone came up a few times. J is TRBJ2-7 and V is TRBV5-4; D perhaps matches TRBD1 (5 bases). The germline V gene encodes CDR1 SGHNT and CDR2 YYREEE (reference sequence). Trimming left V 3 bases short and J 1 base short, with 8 bases between. The CDR3 has 13 amino acids. In DNA, the CDR3 is TGTGCCAGCAGCTCCAGGGAATCCTACGAGCAGTACTTC. It encodes CASSSRESYEQYF.

This clone was picked up a small number of times. The rearrangement uses TRBV4-3 and TRBJ2-1; 10 bases are a match to TRBD1. From germline, CDR1 is LGHNA and CDR2 YSLEER. This CDR3 region has 15 residues. V dropped 5 bases and J dropped 12; count of bases not matched to a gene: 13. This CDR3 reads CASSSGTGAPGGQFF. The CDR3 region has the DNA TGCGCCAGCAGCTCCGGGACAGGGGCCCCGGGGGGGCAGTTCTTC.

This chain connects TRBV7-3 to TRBJ2-7; 8 nucleotides agree with TRBD2. The V gene's germline CDR1 is SGHTA and CDR2 FQGTGA. Trimming took 5 bases from V and 7 from J; bases not matched to a gene: 4. The CDR3 is 12 residues long. The CDR3 nucleotides read TGTGCCAGCAGCGCGGGGGGTAGGGAGCAGTACTTC. Its protein is CASSAGGREQYF.

This rearrangement joins TRBV2 to TRBJ2-2, with D unclear. Looked up from germline, CDR1 is SNHLY and CDR2 is FYNNEI. V was trimmed by 3 bases and J by 1 base, leaving 9 bases between them. The CDR3 has 15 amino acids. The CDR3: CASSEVTLNTGELFF. CDR3 nucleotide sequence: TGTGCCAGCAGTGAGGTGACACTGAACACCGGGGAGCTGTTTTTT.

V and J are TRBV7-9 and TRBJ1-6; perhaps TRBD1 as D (5 bases). Germline assignment: CDR1 SEHNR and CDR2 FQNEAQ (reference sequence). This CDR3 contains 14 residues. Trimming removed 3 bases from V and 7 bases from J, with 10 bases in between. The CDR3 region has the DNA TGTGCCAGCAGCTTGGGGCAGGTCAATTCACCCCTCCACTTT. Its translation: CASSLGQVNSPLHF.

The chain joins TRBV5-4 to TRBJ2-7; 8 bases fit TRBD2. J lost 0 bases, V lost 4 bases, and 0 bases had no gene match. The length of the CDR3 is 13 residues. CDR1 SGHNT and CDR2 YYREEE come from the germline V gene (reference sequence). The CDR3 sequence is CASSSGGSYEQYF. The CDR3 DNA reads TGTGCCAGCAGCAGCGGGGGCTCCTACGAGCAGTACTTC.

This clone has more than one count but fewer than ten. The chain has TRBV9 and TRBJ1-5, with 7 nucleotides matching TRBD1. The V gene end was trimmed by 0 bases and the J gene end by 7 bases; junction bases not matched to a gene: 7. This CDR3 is 15 amino acids long. CDR1 and CDR2 from the germline V gene are SGDLS and YYNGEE. The CDR3 DNA follows: TGTGCCAGCAGCGTAGGGGGGCGACAGGGCCAGCCCCAGCATTTT. It encodes CASSVGGRQGQPQHF.